The present T cell receptor beta chain was sequenced within a study of identical twins. General study findings and limits: Out-of-frame alpha sequences common to twins exhibited a surplus of low generation probability. Twins' surplus sharing was weaker for beta out-of-frame sequences.

TCRdb reprocessed the 5' RACE reads via MiXCR and lists one record per CDR3 protein. The sample contains about 720,000 distinct CDR3 sequences, approximately 18% of which appear only once. The CDR3 length is 14 residues. Germline V CDR1 and CDR2: SGHRS, YFSETQ. Trimming stripped 0 bases from V and 5 bases from J, with 11 bases between. Of note for this clonotype: The antigen remains unidentified.

These same records also appear under a second study, on T cells expressing NK-cell markers. From that paper: The use of an anti-gamma-delta TCR antibody, which was added in several experiments, restricted sorting to T cells expressing alpha-beta TCR. 1.0-7.0% of CD8+ T cells in about 6 donors belonged to dominant NKG2C+ clonotypes.

The TCR was taken from a woman between 18 and 29 years old in good health. The V and J genes are TRBV5-1 and TRBJ2-5; the D is unclear. The specimen sequenced was PBMCs. This CDR3 is CASSLAPLRETQYF. CDR3 bases: TGCGCCAGCAGCTTGGCCCCTCTGAGGGAGACCCAGTACTTC.